The 17 T cell receptor beta chains presented below share a single source sample, sequenced in a study of T cells after yellow fever vaccination. TCRdb reprocessed the 5' RACE reads via MiXCR and lists one record per CDR3 protein. The sample lists roughly 94,000 distinct CDR3 sequences, more than 7.5% occurring once. The sequences come from CD8+ T cells not binding an NS4B(214-222) dextramer, sorted from PBMCs, collected more than 14 days after the first yellow fever vaccination. Receptors were obtained from a man between 18 and 35 years old who received the YFV17D yellow fever vaccine.

The chain's CDR3 is CASSPISGTGIGYTF. The CDR3 DNA follows: TGTGCCAGCAGCCCGATTTCCGGGACAGGGATCGGCTACACCTTC. This chain uses TRBV9 with TRBJ1-2; the match to TRBD1 covers 9 bases. With V trimmed by 4 bases and J by 8 bases, 12 bases remained unmatched. CDR1 is SGDLS and CDR2 is YYNGEE in the germline V gene. The CDR3 covers 15 residues.

This clonotype has just a few counts. The V and J genes are TRBV12-3 or TRBV12-4 and TRBJ2-2; the match to TRBD2 covers 11 bases. The CDR3 loop spans 18 amino acids. The trim removed 7 bases at V and 2 bases at J, leaving 12 bases unmatched. This CDR3 is CASTPNRGTSGNTGELFF. CDR3 DNA: TGTGCCAGCACTCCTAATCGGGGGACTAGCGGAAACACCGGGGAGCTGTTTTTT.

This clonotype showed up just a few times. The chain joins TRBV20-1 to TRBJ2-1; possibly TRBD1 for D (5 bases). V was trimmed by 1 base and J by 2 bases, leaving 18 bases between them. Germline values: CDR1 DFQATT, CDR2 SNEGSKA (reference sequence). This CDR3 is built from 17 residues. The DNA for the CDR3 is TGCAGTGCTAGAGTTGCAGGGTTCGAAGGTCCCTACAATGAGCAGTTCTTC. The encoded protein is CSARVAGFEGPYNEQFF.

The V call is TRBV4-1, the J call TRBJ2-1; possible D gene TRBD2, 5 bases. The CDR3 loop spans 16 amino acids. Trimming removed 0 bases at V and 4 bases at J, with 13 bases between. CDR1 MGHRA and CDR2 YSYEKL come from the germline V gene. DNA of the CDR3: TGCGCCAGCAGCCAAGAGGGGAGCAGAGATTACAATGAGCAGTTCTTC. Amino acids: CASSQEGSRDYNEQFF.

This clonotype was seen more than once but under ten times. This chain uses TRBV7-6 with TRBJ1-1; 7 bases are shared with TRBD1. Germline trimming cut 3 bases from V and 1 base from J; bases unmatched to any gene: 2. Germline V gives CDR1 SGHVS, CDR2 FNYEAQ. The CDR3 spans 14 residues. The CDR3 DNA reads as TGTGCCAGCAGCTTCAGGGGGGAGAACACTGAAGCTTTCTTT. It yields the protein CASSFRGENTEAFF.

CDR3 bases: TGTGCCAGCAGCCAAGAGGGGCCCTCCTACGAGCAGTACTTC. This codes for CASSQEGPSYEQYF. The chain links TRBV3-1 to TRBJ2-7; D is perhaps TRBD1 (5 bases). Between the trimmed V and J ends, which lost 0 bases and 0 bases, there was a span of 6 bases. Germline-derived CDR1 and CDR2 are LGHDT and YNNKEL (reference sequence). The CDR3 totals 14 residues.

V and J are TRBV7-8 and TRBJ2-7; 7 bases align to TRBD1. V lost 2 bases to trimming and J lost 4 bases; unmatched junction nucleotides: 8. The CDR3 has 15 residues. Germline CDR1 and CDR2: SGHVS and FQNEAQ. The CDR3 nucleotides are TGTGCCAGCAGCTTATTAACAGGGGACGAGTACGAGCAGTACGTC. As protein: CASSLLTGDEYEQYV.

The sample holds a few counts of this clonotype. The V and J genes are TRBV12-3 or TRBV12-4 and TRBJ1-6; a possible D gene is TRBD1 (6 bases). V dropped 6 bases and J dropped 6 bases, with 18 bases sitting between them. CDR3 size: 16 residues. The CDR3 bases are TGTGCCAGCAGAGAAGGGGGGGGGATGGTTAATTCACCCCTCCACTTT. This codes for CASREGGGMVNSPLHF.

This clonotype was found a few times. The chain carries TRBV12-3 or TRBV12-4 and TRBJ1-3, with D hard to call. This CDR3 contains 14 residues. The germline V and J ends were trimmed by 6 bases and 0 bases, with 9 bases remaining between them. The chain's CDR3 is CASRGGFSGNTIYF. The CDR3 nucleotides are TGTGCCAGCAGGGGCGGGTTCTCTGGAAACACCATATATTTT.

This clonotype showed up just a few times. The gene calls are TRBV6-5 and TRBJ2-3, with 14 bases fitting TRBD2. Germline CDR1 MNHEY, CDR2 SVGAGI. V shed 7 bases, J shed 5 bases, and the junction held 17 bases outside the gene matches. This CDR3 spans 19 amino acids. Here the CDR3 reads CASIKTSGTSGGWRDTQYF. Written as DNA, the CDR3 is TGTGCCAGCATTAAAACATCCGGGACTAGCGGGGGCTGGAGAGATACGCAGTATTTT.

This clonotype was counted only a few times. CDR3 region: CASTPLDSNQPQHF. For the CDR3, the DNA is TGTGCCAGCACCCCCTTGGACAGCAATCAGCCCCAGCATTTT. The chain has TRBV28 and TRBJ1-5; D gene ambiguous. Germline V gene sequence: CDR1 MDHEN, CDR2 SYDVKM. Between the trimmed V and J ends, which lost 7 bases and 1 base, there was a span of 11 bases. The CDR3 covers 14 residues.

The chain combines TRBV19 with TRBJ2-7; 9 positions match TRBD1. Trimming at V came to 5 bases and at J to 2 bases, leaving 4 bases not matched to a gene. Germline loops: CDR1 LNHDA, CDR2 SQIVND (reference sequence). The CDR3 contains 14 residues. The CDR3 reads CASSAGQGTYEQYF. DNA of the CDR3: TGTGCCAGTAGTGCGGGACAGGGCACCTACGAGCAGTACTTC.

This clonotype showed up just a few times. The chain joins TRBV4-3 to TRBJ2-1; D not certain. Trimming pared 4 bases from V and 0 bases from J, leaving 19 bases between. The length of the CDR3 is 18 residues. In germline, CDR1 is LGHNA, CDR2 YSLEER. The chain's CDR3 is CASSPSGLKGNSYNEQFF. The CDR3 DNA follows: TGCGCCAGCAGCCCTTCGGGCCTGAAAGGGAACTCCTACAATGAGCAGTTCTTC.

There are many counts of this clonotype. The chain recombines TRBV12-3 or TRBV12-4 with TRBJ1-2, with 9 bases matching TRBD1. The ends lost 5 bases at V and 4 bases at J; junction bases unmatched: 8. The CDR3 has 15 amino acids. The CDR3 protein is CASSARDRAVYGYTF. CDR3 coding DNA: TGTGCCAGCAGTGCCCGGGACAGGGCAGTCTATGGCTACACCTTC.

The chain couples TRBV9 to TRBJ1-1; D remains ambiguous. CDR1 and CDR2 from the germline V gene are SGDLS and YYNGEE. Trimming pared 4 bases from V and 5 bases from J, leaving 15 bases between. This CDR3 spans 14 amino acids. The CDR3 spells CASSSLRAGTEAFF. The CDR3 coding sequence is TGTGCCAGCAGCTCCTTGAGGGCTGGGACTGAAGCTTTCTTT.

The chain has TRBV20-1 and TRBJ2-1, with D possibly called TRBD1 or TRBD2 (5 bases each). The CDR3 has 14 amino acids. Germline values: CDR1 DFQATT, CDR2 SNEGSKA (reference sequence). As DNA, the CDR3 is TGCTTCCTTCGGGGCATAACCTCCTACAATGAGCAGTTCTTC. Translating gives CFLRGITSYNEQFF.

As DNA, the CDR3 is TGTGCCAGCAGCTCCACTGATGAGCAGTTCTTC. Its translation: CASSSTDEQFF. The chain couples TRBV7-9 to TRBJ2-1; no definite D call. V was pared by 4 bases and J by 8 bases, with 6 bases between. Per germline, CDR1 SEHNR and CDR2 FQNEAQ (reference sequence). CDR3 size: 11 residues.